The 24 T cell receptor beta chains given below trace back to one sample, sequenced in a study of response to subunit inactivated influenza vaccine. TCRdb processed the RT-PCR reads anew with MiXCR; each CDR3 protein has one entry. The sample holds around 710,000 distinct CDR3 sequences, approximately 15% seen once. This material consisted of PBMCs from blood, taken roughly 15 days before vaccination. Receptors originate from a man aged 50 to 59 who received an inactivated influenza vaccine.

This clonotype was counted between two and nine times. This rearrangement joins TRBV6-1 to TRBJ1-3; D possibly corresponds to TRBD1 (5 bases). Germline CDR1 reads MNHNS; CDR2 reads SASEGT. The CDR3 has 14 amino acids. Trimming cost V 11 bases and J 0 bases, with 14 bases left between them. This CDR3 reads CASKDRLSGNTIYF. CDR3 coding DNA: TGTGCCTCTAAAGACAGACTCTCTGGAAACACCATATATTTT.

The gene calls are TRBV10-3 and TRBJ2-3, with TRBD2 matching over 8 bases. This CDR3 region has 14 residues. From germline, CDR1 is ENHRY and CDR2 SYGVKD. V shed 5 bases and J 3 bases; nucleotides not matched to a gene: 4. This CDR3 reads CAISLAGSTDTQYF. CDR3 DNA sequence: TGTGCCATCAGTTTAGCGGGGAGTACAGATACGCAGTATTTT.

V and J are TRBV7-2 and TRBJ2-1; 12 nucleotides match TRBD2. Unmatched junction bases numbered 14, after V lost 5 bases and J lost 12 bases. This CDR3 has 16 residues. Germline assignment: CDR1 SGHTA and CDR2 FQGNSA. This chain's CDR3 is CASSPTLLAGGGRQFF. The CDR3 coding sequence is TGTGCCAGCAGCCCCACTCTACTAGCGGGAGGTGGACGGCAGTTCTTC.

In this sample, this clonotype turned up a few times. The DNA for the CDR3 is TGTGCCAGCCAGTACAGGGCTACCTCCTACGAGCAGTACTTC. Its protein is CASQYRATSYEQYF. V and J are TRBV2 and TRBJ2-7, with a tentative D call TRBD1 (6 bases). Germline CDR1 and CDR2: SNHLY and FYNNEI. This CDR3 comprises 14 residues. Trimming took off 8 bases at V and 0 bases at J, with 14 bases between the two ends.

At least ten counts were recorded for this clonotype. The rearrangement links TRBV10-2 to TRBJ1-4; 7 bases align to TRBD1. The CDR3 is made up of 14 amino acids. Germline assignment: CDR1 WSHSY and CDR2 SAAADI. The trim removed 6 bases at V and 3 bases at J, leaving 4 bases unmatched. DNA of the CDR3: TGCGCCAGCAGCACCGGGACAGCTAATGAAAAACTGTTTTTT. As protein: CASSTGTANEKLFF.

By sample share, this clonotype is medium-sized. V and J are TRBV29-1 and TRBJ2-3; 10 nucleotides match TRBD1. Losses at the gene ends were 4 bases for V and 0 bases for J; bases not matched to a gene: 10. This CDR3 spans 17 amino acids. CDR1 and CDR2 from the germline V gene are SQVTM and ANQGSEA. The CDR3 protein is CSVGDRGRLSSTDTQYF. As DNA, the CDR3 is TGCAGCGTTGGTGACAGGGGGCGTCTTTCTAGCACAGATACGCAGTATTTT.

This clonotype has a count of ten or more. The chain joins TRBV12-3 or TRBV12-4 to TRBJ2-5; TRBD1 might be the D (6 bases). The V gene lost 1 base and the J gene lost 5 bases, with 11 bases spanning the gap. The CDR3 loop spans 14 amino acids. The DNA of the CDR3 is TGTGCCAGCAGTTTAGGGGGGCAGGGGGAGACCCAGTACTTC. Its translation: CASSLGGQGETQYF.

This clonotype was recorded a few times. This sequence joins TRBV5-5 and TRBJ2-1; 7 nucleotides line up with TRBD1. With 5 bases clipped from V and 5 bases from J, the junction kept 10 bases outside the gene matches. The CDR3 length is 15 residues. Germline V lookup: CDR1 SGHKS, CDR2 YYEKEE (reference sequence). The CDR3 region has the DNA TGTGCCAGCAGGAGAGGGGACAGCACCAACAATGAGCAGTTCTTC. Amino acids: CASRRGDSTNNEQFF.

In its sample, this clonotype was seen a few times. The chain joins TRBV12-3 or TRBV12-4 to TRBJ2-1; 7 positions agree with TRBD2. Germline trimming cut 7 bases from V and 11 bases from J; bases unmatched to any gene: 17. CDR3 length: 15 residues. In nucleotides, the CDR3 is TGTGCCAGCATCCGAAAGATTAGCGGGTCCAGAAAGCAGTTCTTC. Protein sequence: CASIRKISGSRKQFF.

This clonotype has ten or more counts. This rearrangement joins TRBV25-1 to TRBJ1-1; D is undetermined. Germline CDR1 is MGHDK and CDR2 is SYGVNS. V gave up 2 bases and J gave up 1 base, with 8 bases separating them. This CDR3 contains 14 residues. CDR3 coding DNA: TGTGCCAGCAGTGAAGGTCAGACGAACACTGAAGCTTTCTTT. Protein: CASSEGQTNTEAFF.

This clonotype showed up just a few times. CDR3 sequence (DNA): TGTGCCAGCAGCGTAGAGCCAGGGTTGAACACTGAAGCTTTCTTT. Encoded protein: CASSVEPGLNTEAFF. The chain combines TRBV9 with TRBJ1-1; weak D call: TRBD1 (5 bases). This CDR3 has 15 residues. Trimming cost V 0 bases and J 0 bases, with 9 bases left between them. Per germline, CDR1 SGDLS and CDR2 YYNGEE.

This clonotype was detected many times. V is TRBV12-3 or TRBV12-4 and J is TRBJ1-6; D may be TRBD1 (5 bases). There are 17 residues in the CDR3. The ends were cut back, 6 bases at V and 4 bases at J, with 19 bases in the middle. CDR3 in amino acids: CASSGQGSYQYNSPLHF. DNA for the CDR3: TGTGCCAGCAGCGGTCAGGGCTCCTACCAATATAATTCACCCCTCCACTTT.

There are a few counts of this clonotype. The chain couples TRBV7-2 to TRBJ2-7, with D possibly TRBD2 on 5 matching bases. The V gene lost 4 bases and the J gene lost 1 base, with 20 bases spanning the gap. In germline, CDR1 is SGHTA, CDR2 FQGNSA. The CDR3 totals 17 residues. CDR3 sequence: CASSSSLPGVGSYEQYF. The CDR3, as DNA: TGTGCCAGCAGCTCCAGTTTACCCGGGGTGGGATCCTACGAGCAGTACTTC.

This clonotype occurred a few times. The J gene is TRBJ2-7, the V gene TRBV20-1, with 7 bases identical to TRBD2. The trim removed 8 bases at V and 6 bases at J, leaving 19 bases unmatched. CDR1 is DFQATT, CDR2 SNEGSKA, per germline (reference sequence). The CDR3 extends over 15 amino acids. The CDR3: CSPYATGGRDSEQYF. As DNA, the CDR3 is TGCAGTCCATACGCGACGGGAGGTAGGGACTCCGAGCAGTACTTC.

V is TRBV15 and J is TRBJ2-7, with 7 bases that match TRBD1. The CDR3 extends over 17 amino acids. After removal of 2 bases from V and 0 bases from J, the junction contained 10 bases not matched to a gene. Looked up from germline, CDR1 is LNHNV and CDR2 is YYDKDF (reference sequence). The CDR3 nucleotides are TGTGCCACCAGCAGATCCGCCTCACAGGGGAGCTCCTACGAGCAGTACTTC. This translates into CATSRSASQGSSYEQYF.

This clonotype was found many times. This rearrangement joins TRBV5-1 to TRBJ2-1; 8 bases map to TRBD2. Germline V CDR1 and CDR2: SGHRS, YFSETQ. This CDR3 spans 16 amino acids. The V gene end was trimmed by 6 bases and the J gene end by 9 bases; junction bases not matched to a gene: 17. The CDR3 DNA sequence: TGCGCCAGCATCTTCATTGGGATCGGGGGGGCCCGTGAGCAGTTCTTC. It specifies CASIFIGIGGAREQFF.

This clonotype was observed a handful of times. The chain carries TRBV3-1 and TRBJ2-1; TRBD2 might be the D (6 bases). CDR1 is LGHDT and CDR2 is YNNKEL in the germline V gene (reference sequence). V was shortened by 4 bases and J by 8 bases, with 18 bases between the two germline ends. The CDR3 is made up of 15 amino acids. Here the CDR3 reads CASSLRAGGYDEQFF. For the CDR3, the DNA is TGTGCCAGCAGCCTCCGAGCAGGAGGGTACGATGAGCAGTTCTTC.

The chain couples TRBV7-8 to TRBJ1-4; D is unclear. Germline V CDR1 and CDR2: SGHVS, FQNEAQ. V gave up 2 bases and J gave up 4 bases, with 11 bases separating them. CDR3 size: 15 residues. CDR3 loop: CASSLSGKNNEKLFF. The CDR3 bases are TGTGCCAGCAGCTTATCGGGGAAAAATAATGAAAAACTGTTTTTT. Full variable domain (missing parts from reference TRBV7-8 and TRBJ1-4): GAGVSQSPRYKVAKRGQDVALRCDPISGHVSLFWYQQALGQGPEFLTYFQNEAQLDKSGLPSDRFFAERPEGSVSTLKIQRTQQEDSAVYLCASSLSGKNNEKLFFGSGTQLSVL.

This clonotype was picked up a small number of times. V gene TRBV6-5 combines with J gene TRBJ2-5; 9 bases align to TRBD1. The V segment lost 3 bases and the J segment 4 bases; nucleotides outside the gene matches: 3. Germline CDR1 and CDR2: MNHEY and SVGAGI. The CDR3 is 14 amino acids. CDR3 DNA sequence: TGTGCCAGCAGTTATAGGGGACAGGGAGAGACCCAGTACTTC. Protein sequence: CASSYRGQGETQYF.

As DNA, the CDR3 is TGTGCCAGCAGCCACAGGGGACCCACCGGGGAGCTGTTTTTT. This translates into CASSHRGPTGELFF. The chain couples TRBV4-2 to TRBJ2-2; the D gene is possibly TRBD1 (6 bases). The CDR3 covers 14 residues. Germline V lookup: CDR1 LGHNA, CDR2 YNFKEQ. Between the trimmed V and J ends, which lost 3 bases and 4 bases, there was a span of 9 bases.

This chain connects TRBV2 to TRBJ1-5, with no clear D. Trimming pared 8 bases from V and 0 bases from J, leaving 17 bases between. The CDR3 loop spans 16 amino acids. In germline, CDR1 is SNHLY, CDR2 FYNNEI. The CDR3 region has the DNA TGTGCCAGCTCCATGGGAGGAGGGTATAGCAATCAGCCCCAGCATTTT. It translates to CASSMGGGYSNQPQHF.

The J gene is TRBJ2-2, the V gene TRBV5-1; maybe TRBD2 (5 bases). Trimming pared 0 bases from V and 0 bases from J, leaving 6 bases between. The CDR3 sequence is 15 residues long. In germline, CDR1 is SGHRS, CDR2 YFSETQ. The CDR3 sequence: CASSLVATNTGELFF. The CDR3 DNA follows: TGCGCCAGCAGCTTGGTAGCGACGAACACCGGGGAGCTGTTTTTT.

This clonotype was detected many times. The chain uses TRBV5-6 and TRBJ1-2; no firm D call. The ends were cut back, 0 bases at V and 5 bases at J, with 8 bases in the middle. The CDR3 is made up of 13 amino acids. Germline V gene data show CDR1 as SGHDT and CDR2 as YYEEEE. Written as DNA, the CDR3 is TGTGCCAGCAGCTTGGTCAAGGAGTATGGCTACACCTTC. Translation: CASSLVKEYGYTF.

This rearrangement joins TRBV19 to TRBJ2-2, with D possibly matching TRBD2 (5 bases). This CDR3 contains 15 residues. The ends were cut back, 7 bases at V and 5 bases at J, with 17 bases in the middle. CDR1 is LNHDA and CDR2 is SQIVND in the germline V gene (reference sequence). The CDR3 region has the DNA TGTGCCAGTACTCCCGGGGTTGGATCAACCGGGGAGCTGTTTTTT. The encoded protein is CASTPGVGSTGELFF.